The 30 T cell receptor beta chains in this list originate from one sample, sequenced in a study of T-cell reconstitution after alpha-beta-depleted transplantation in children (dated by TCRdb to 2016 to 2017). This sample's treatment or condition label indicates: allogeneic hematopoietic cell transplantation with graft depleted of TCRalphabeta T cells and CD19 B cells. Preparation of the library involved PCR. Sequencing was performed on an Illumina HiSeq 2500. To normalize quantification of the TCRbeta repertoire, the TCR libraries were built with molecular barcoding that relied on unique molecular identifiers. The raw public data were reprocessed by TCRdb itself: fastp quality trimming at Q25, MiXCR clonotype calling, in-frame beta chains only. Rows merge per CDR3 protein into single entries with the most common DNA and genes. This sample lists hundreds of thousands of distinct CDR3 sequences; about 12% were detected once. The top ten hold about 0.77% of the sample.

Specimen: PBMCs, collected before TCRalphabeta/CD19-depleted stem cell transplant. All receptors derive from a girl between 2 and 10 years old with congenital amegakaryocytic thrombocytopenia, due to receive a stem cell transplant.

The table lists this clonotype with a few counts. The rearrangement joins TRBV11-2 to TRBJ1-4; D perhaps matches TRBD1 (5 bases). V was pared by 0 bases and J by 7 bases, with 15 bases between. The CDR3 is made up of 16 amino acids. Germline V gene lookup returns CDR1 SGHAT and CDR2 FQNNGV. CDR3 protein: CASSLDLSQGGEKLFF. In DNA form, the CDR3 reads TGTGCCAGCAGCTTAGATCTCTCCCAGGGAGGTGAAAAACTGTTTTTT.

This clonotype occurred a few times. V is TRBV7-9 and J is TRBJ1-1; a weak D match, TRBD1 (5 bases). The CDR3 is made up of 14 amino acids. Trimming removed 7 bases at V and 1 base at J, with 13 bases between. CDR1 and CDR2 from the germline V gene are SEHNR and FQNEAQ (reference sequence). The CDR3 loop is CASTQLGGNTEAFF. The CDR3 DNA is TGTGCCAGCACCCAGTTGGGGGGGAACACTGAAGCTTTCTTT.

This clonotype was detected many times. V gene TRBV5-1 combines with J gene TRBJ2-5; a weak D match, TRBD1 (6 bases). The CDR3 is made up of 16 amino acids. The germline V gene encodes CDR1 SGHRS and CDR2 YFSETQ. Trimming pared 0 bases from V and 2 bases from J, leaving 14 bases between. The CDR3 here is CASSLVAGALQETQYF. The DNA for the CDR3 is TGCGCCAGCAGCTTGGTGGCAGGGGCCTTACAAGAGACCCAGTACTTC.

This clonotype came up a few times. The chain uses TRBV7-8 and TRBJ2-1; 7 bases fit TRBD2. The V gene's germline CDR1 is SGHVS and CDR2 FQNEAQ. The CDR3 sequence is 17 residues long. Trimming took 5 bases from V and 4 from J; bases not matched to a gene: 14. CDR3 in DNA: TGTGCCAGCAGCCCGCATCAGCGGGACTTCCGATACAATGAGCAGTTCTTC. It is translated as CASSPHQRDFRYNEQFF.

There are many counts of this clonotype. The gene calls are TRBV20-1 and TRBJ1-3; perhaps TRBD1 as D (6 bases). Trimming took off 3 bases at V and 5 bases at J, with 20 bases between the two ends. The CDR3 loop spans 16 amino acids. CDR1 and CDR2 from the germline V gene are DFQATT and SNEGSKA (reference sequence). CDR3 sequence (DNA): TGCAGTGCTAGTTCTACAGGGCACATCAACCGAAACACCATATATTTT. It is translated as CSASSTGHINRNTIYF.

The chain carries TRBV7-7 and TRBJ2-5; D is unclear. V was cut by 5 bases and J by 4 bases, with 14 bases left in between. The CDR3 is 14 amino acids. Germline V gives CDR1 SSHAT, CDR2 FNYEAQ (reference sequence). CDR3 DNA: TGTGCCAGCAGCCAAACCATGGACCGAGAGACCCAGTACTTC. Amino acids: CASSQTMDRETQYF.

This clonotype was observed a few times. The chain carries TRBV20-1 and TRBJ2-7, with D maybe TRBD2 (5 bases). This CDR3 comprises 14 residues. Trimming shortened V by 0 bases and J by 4 bases, and 13 bases separated the two germline ends. Germline V gene lookup returns CDR1 DFQATT and CDR2 SNEGSKA (reference sequence). The CDR3, as DNA: TGCAGTGCTAGAGACCCCGACGGGGTTTACGAGCAGTACTTC. Protein: CSARDPDGVYEQYF.

V gene TRBV20-1 combines with J gene TRBJ2-3; 9 nucleotides line up with TRBD1. With the DNA end fitting TRBJ1-5 better, the J assignment may be wrong. Looked up from germline, CDR1 is DFQATT and CDR2 is SNEGSKA (reference sequence). The CDR3 has 14 residues. The CDR3 nucleotides are TGCAGTGCTAGTCCGGACAGGGGAACAGATACGCAGCATTTT. Its translation: CSASPDRGTDTQHF.

This clonotype was seen more than once but under ten times. This chain uses TRBV7-8 with TRBJ1-2; D is uncertain. The germline V gene has CDR1 SGHVS and CDR2 FQNEAQ. The CDR3 has 13 residues. V was pared by 1 base and J by 9 bases, with 12 bases between. The CDR3 here is CASSLGQSIRYTF. For the CDR3, the DNA is TGTGCCAGCAGCTTAGGCCAGTCTATTCGCTACACCTTC.

The chain uses TRBV12-3 or TRBV12-4 and TRBJ1-3, with D unresolved. V lost 6 bases to trimming and J lost 0 bases, with 9 bases between them. There are 14 residues in the CDR3. The CDR3 sequence: CASRGFLSGNTIYF. The CDR3 region has the DNA TGTGCCAGCAGGGGTTTCCTCTCTGGAAACACCATATATTTT.

This chain links TRBV20-1 with TRBJ2-7; D may be TRBD1 or TRBD2 (5 bases each). Between the trimmed V and J ends, which lost 3 bases and 4 bases, there was a span of 16 bases. CDR1 is DFQATT, CDR2 SNEGSKA, per germline (reference sequence). This CDR3 has 14 residues. The CDR3 reads CSARSRGPLYEQYF. In DNA form, the CDR3 reads TGCAGTGCTAGGTCCCGGGGCCCCTTGTACGAGCAGTACTTC.

This clonotype was detected many times. V usage is TRBV28 and J usage is TRBJ1-5; unclear D gene. The CDR3 contains 15 residues. V lost 4 bases and J 2 bases, leaving 12 bases between the germline ends. In germline, CDR1 is MDHEN, CDR2 SYDVKM. The CDR3 loop is CASSYATTGNQPQHF. In DNA form, the CDR3 reads TGTGCCAGCAGTTACGCCACTACGGGCAATCAGCCCCAGCATTTT.

This clonotype has just a few counts. This rearrangement joins TRBV7-2 to TRBJ2-7; 7 bases line up with TRBD2. CDR1 SGHTA and CDR2 FQGNSA come from the germline V gene. The CDR3 spans 16 residues. Trimming cost V 6 bases and J 1 base; bases outside gene matches: 12. The CDR3 spells CASSPTSGKASYEQYF. The CDR3 DNA is TGTGCCAGCAGTCCCACGAGCGGGAAGGCTTCCTACGAGCAGTACTTC.

The sample holds a few counts of this clonotype. The chain combines TRBV27 with TRBJ2-3, with D maybe TRBD2 (6 bases). Per germline, CDR1 MNHEY and CDR2 SMNVEV (reference sequence). Trimming removed 5 bases at V and 6 bases at J, with 15 bases between. The CDR3 loop spans 14 amino acids. As DNA, the CDR3 is TGTGCCAGCAGTCTCGGCGGGGCACCCGATACGCAGTATTTT. Encoded protein: CASSLGGAPDTQYF.

This clonotype was seen ten or more times. The CDR3 is CASSLSSGVQETQYF. CDR3 DNA sequence: TGTGCCAGCAGCTTGAGTTCGGGCGTCCAAGAGACCCAGTACTTC. This chain joins TRBV12-3 or TRBV12-4 and TRBJ2-5; D uncertain. CDR3 length: 15 residues. V lost 6 bases and J 1 base, leaving 15 bases between the germline ends.

This clonotype was observed at least ten times. V usage is TRBV20-1 and J usage is TRBJ1-6; 8 nucleotides line up with TRBD1. Looked up from germline, CDR1 is DFQATT and CDR2 is SNEGSKA (reference sequence). The CDR3 is 13 residues long. Germline trimming cut 3 bases from V and 15 bases from J; bases unmatched to any gene: 10. CDR3 sequence: CSARLPDRGLLHF. CDR3 in DNA: TGCAGTGCTAGGCTGCCAGACAGGGGTCTCCTCCACTTT.

There are many counts of this clonotype. The chain uses TRBV5-6 and TRBJ2-3; no clear D. Trimming cost V 0 bases and J 0 bases, with 5 bases left between them. This CDR3 comprises 14 residues. Germline-derived CDR1 and CDR2 are SGHDT and YYEEEE. In DNA form, the CDR3 reads TGTGCCAGCAGCTTGGAACCTAGCACAGATACGCAGTATTTT. Protein product: CASSLEPSTDTQYF. Together with reference TRBV5-6 and TRBJ2-3, the CDR3 gives the full variable domain: DAGVTQSPTHLIKTRGQQVTLRCSPKSGHDTVSWYQQALGQGPQFIFQYYEEEERQRGNFPDRFSGHQFPNYSSELNVNALLLGDSALYLCASSLEPSTDTQYFGPGTRLTVL.

This clonotype was observed a handful of times. The V call is TRBV20-1, the J call TRBJ2-1, with D hard to call. Germline V gene lookup returns CDR1 DFQATT and CDR2 SNEGSKA (reference sequence). This CDR3 region has 13 residues. The V and J ends lost 0 bases and 10 bases respectively, with 13 bases between them. The CDR3 sequence is CSARDVVYGEQFF. The CDR3 DNA sequence: TGCAGTGCTAGAGATGTTGTGTACGGGGAGCAGTTCTTC.

This clonotype has a count of ten or more. The gene calls are TRBV20-1 and TRBJ2-1; 11 positions agree with TRBD2. The J segment lost 7 bases and the V segment lost 4 bases, leaving 12 bases of the junction unmatched. Germline V CDR1 and CDR2: DFQATT, SNEGSKA (reference sequence). The CDR3 loop spans 16 amino acids. CDR3 region: CSATLLAGAVVNEQFF. Written as DNA, the CDR3 is TGCAGTGCTACGTTACTAGCGGGAGCGGTGGTGAATGAGCAGTTCTTC.

This clonotype was recorded many times. The chain couples TRBV9 to TRBJ2-2, with TRBD2 matching over 8 bases. This CDR3 spans 13 amino acids. Germline V gene data show CDR1 as SGDLS and CDR2 as YYNGEE. V was pared by 5 bases and J by 7 bases, with 4 bases of the junction left unmatched. The CDR3 nucleotides are TGTGCCAGCAGGACTAGCGAGAGCGGGGAGCTGTTTTTT. This gives the protein CASRTSESGELFF.

The V call is TRBV3-1, the J call TRBJ1-5; D remains unclear. The CDR3 consists of 14 residues. Trimming pared 3 bases from V and 0 bases from J, leaving 6 bases between. Germline loops: CDR1 LGHDT, CDR2 YNNKEL (reference sequence). The CDR3 region is CASSQTYSNQPQHF. The CDR3 bases are TGTGCCAGCAGCCAGACGTATAGCAATCAGCCCCAGCATTTT.

This clonotype was counted at least ten times. V usage is TRBV20-1 and J usage is TRBJ2-1; D is undetermined. CDR1 is DFQATT and CDR2 is SNEGSKA in the germline V gene (reference sequence). Trimming took off 3 bases at V and 0 bases at J, with 12 bases between the two ends. The CDR3 is 15 residues long. The DNA of the CDR3 is TGCAGTGCTAGTAGTACACTGATCTCCTACAATGAGCAGTTCTTC. This gives the protein CSASSTLISYNEQFF.

The rearrangement uses TRBV5-5 and TRBJ2-2; tentative D call: TRBD1 (7 bases). The CDR3 has 13 residues. V was pared by 4 bases and J by 6 bases, with 10 bases between. Germline V gene data show CDR1 as SGHKS and CDR2 as YYEKEE (reference sequence). As DNA, the CDR3 is TGTGCCAGCAGCCGGAGGGGGCCCGGGGAGCTGTTTTTT. Protein product: CASSRRGPGELFF.

The chain couples TRBV20-1 to TRBJ2-1, with D perhaps TRBD1 or TRBD2 (6 bases each). Germline values: CDR1 DFQATT, CDR2 SNEGSKA (reference sequence). Trimming removed 6 bases at V and 8 bases at J, with 23 bases between. The CDR3 runs 15 residues. CDR3 sequence: CSAANLRVGGHEQFF. The CDR3 DNA sequence: TGCAGTGCCGCGAACCTTAGAGTCGGGGGCCATGAGCAGTTCTTC.

This clonotype was recorded at least ten times. This sequence joins TRBV12-3 or TRBV12-4 and TRBJ2-2, with 12 positions matching TRBD2. Trimming removed 7 bases from V and 7 bases from J; junction bases left unmatched: 13. CDR3 size: 17 residues. CDR3 in amino acids: CASKIGLAGFRHGELFF. CDR3 coding DNA: TGTGCCAGCAAAATCGGACTAGCGGGATTTCGCCACGGGGAGCTGTTTTTT.

This clonotype was seen ten or more times. V usage is TRBV6-2 or TRBV6-3 and J usage is TRBJ2-1; the match to TRBD2 covers 8 bases. The germline gives CDR1 MNHEY, CDR2 SVGEGT. Losses at the gene ends were 0 bases for V and 0 bases for J; bases not matched to a gene: 13. CDR3 size: 20 residues. This CDR3 reads CASSYSPGSSGYSSYNEQFF. The CDR3 nucleotides read TGTGCCAGCAGTTACTCCCCTGGATCTAGCGGGTACAGCTCCTACAATGAGCAGTTCTTC.

Many counts were recorded for this clonotype. The V gene is TRBV11-2, the J gene TRBJ2-5, with no clear D. The V end lost 0 bases, the J end lost 4 bases, and 6 bases lay between the germline ends. The germline gives CDR1 SGHAT, CDR2 FQNNGV. The CDR3 is 13 amino acids. The CDR3 DNA follows: TGTGCCAGCAGCTTAGACCCTAGAGAGACCCAGTACTTC. Translation: CASSLDPRETQYF.

This clonotype showed up many times. The chain is built from TRBV5-1 and TRBJ2-1; D unclear. Trimming removed 0 bases at V and 9 bases at J, with 7 bases between. This CDR3 spans 12 amino acids. Germline V gene sequence: CDR1 SGHRS, CDR2 YFSETQ. This CDR3 is CASSLEVGEQFF. CDR3 coding DNA: TGCGCCAGCAGCTTGGAAGTTGGTGAGCAGTTCTTC.

This clonotype has at least ten counts. The chain recombines TRBV6-5 with TRBJ2-7, with 7 positions matching TRBD2. Germline CDR1 MNHEY, CDR2 SVGAGI. The CDR3 loop spans 16 amino acids. V trimming: 0 bases; J trimming: 2 bases; junction bases outside the gene matches: 7. The CDR3 region has the DNA TGTGCCAGCAGTTACTCCATCGGGAGGTCTACCTACGAGCAGTACTTC. It codes for CASSYSIGRSTYEQYF.

This clonotype occurred a few times. V gene TRBV7-2 combines with J gene TRBJ2-4; maybe TRBD1 (5 bases). Germline CDR1 SGHTA, CDR2 FQGNSA. This CDR3 comprises 16 residues. The ends were cut back, 2 bases at V and 1 base at J, with 12 bases in the middle. In DNA form, the CDR3 reads TGTGCCAGCAGCTTATCCCCAGGGCGGGCCAAAAACATTCAGTACTTC. The encoded protein is CASSLSPGRAKNIQYF.